Listed below are T cell receptor beta chains from one sample, sequenced in a study of high-grade serous ovarian cancer treatment subgroups. The table came from immunoSEQ multiplex PCR; TCRdb's copy has only in-frame clones and leaves some out. This sample carries some 5,800 clones, roughly 83% of them seen once, and the ten largest clones take 6.1%. Sequenced sample: tumor tissue. The receptors shown here come from a human donor with high-grade serous ovarian cancer. Both conserved end residues are part of each CDR3. The order of the fields is D gene, clone size, V gene, J gene, CDR3 protein, CDR3 DNA. The D gene is left open where the match is weak. Where a row states a size, it is once, few, many or the class of an expanded clone; other rows omit it.

>TRBD2|.|TRBV11-3|TRBJ2-7
CASSLAGGASYEQYF
TGTGCCAGCAGCTTAGCCGGGGGGGCCTCCTACGAGCAGTACTTC
>.|.|TRBV27|TRBJ2-1
CASSLPTDIGGSYNEQFF
TGTGCCAGCAGTTTACCCACAGACATCGGGGGCTCCTACAATGAGCAGTTCTTC
>TRBD1|.|TRBV28|TRBJ1-6
CASNPGQGNSPLHF
TGTGCCAGCAACCCGGGACAGGGGAATTCACCCCTCCACTTT
>TRBD1|.|TRBV5-1|TRBJ2-3
CASRQGAREDTQYF
TGCGCCAGCAGGCAGGGGGCGCGTGAAGATACGCAGTATTTT
>.|.|TRBV15|TRBJ1-5
CATSRFSIARNQPQHF
TGTGCCACCAGCAGATTTTCGATAGCCCGCAATCAGCCCCAGCATTTT
>.|.|TRBV27|TRBJ1-5
CASSPWEANQPQHF
TGTGCCAGCAGTCCGTGGGAGGCTAATCAGCCCCAGCATTTT
>.|once|TRBV12-5|TRBJ1-6
CASSGSSYNSPLHF
TGTGCTAGTAGTGGGTCCTCCTATAATTCACCCCTCCACTTT
>.|.|TRBV27|TRBJ2-1
CASGSLRGQSSYNEQFF
TGTGCCAGCGGCTCCCTGCGGGGACAGAGCTCCTACAATGAGCAGTTCTTC
>TRBD1|.|TRBV5-1|TRBJ2-1
CASSLEQGVSSYNEQFF
TGCGCCAGCAGCTTGGAACAGGGGGTAAGCTCCTACAATGAGCAGTTCTTC
>.|.|TRBV14|TRBJ1-2
CASSQLGTRYGYTF
TGTGCCAGCAGCCAATTGGGGACGAGATATGGCTACACCTTC
>.|.|TRBV25-1|TRBJ2-3
CASSVAMGGTQYF
TGTGCCAGCAGTGTGGCGATGGGTGGTACGCAGTATTTT
>.|.|TRBV7-9|TRBJ2-3
CASVDYGGSTDTQYF
TGTGCCAGCGTAGACTATGGGGGGAGCACAGATACGCAGTATTTT
>.|.|TRBV4-2|TRBJ2-1
CASSQDPVSYNEQFF
TGTGCCAGCAGCCAAGATCCAGTCTCCTACAATGAGCAGTTCTTC
>.|.|TRBV30|TRBJ2-7
CAWSAFSRGSGYEQYF
TGTGCCTGGAGTGCCTTTTCCCGTGGGAGCGGCTACGAGCAGTACTTC
>.|.|TRBV6-1|TRBJ2-2
CASSEVFGQGVGELFF
TGTGCCAGCAGTGAAGTGTTCGGTCAGGGTGTCGGGGAGCTGTTTTTT
>.|.|TRBV27|TRBJ1-1
CASSPQRSAEAFF
TGTGCCAGCAGTCCCCAAAGGAGCGCTGAAGCTTTCTTT
>.|.|TRBV7-9|TRBJ2-1
CATGLQVYNEQFF
TGTGCCACTGGACTGCAGGTCTACAATGAGCAGTTCTTC
>.|once|TRBV30|TRBJ1-2
CAWSVPTLSNYGYTF
TGTGCCTGGAGTGTACCCACCCTTTCTAACTATGGCTACACCTTC
>TRBD1|.|TRBV5-5|TRBJ1-5
CASSRSGQASNQPQHF
TGTGCCAGCAGCAGGAGCGGACAGGCTAGCAATCAGCCCCAGCATTTT
>.|.|TRBV2|TRBJ2-7
CASGDYEQYF
TGTGCCAGCGGGGACTACGAGCAGTACTTC
>.|.|TRBV2|TRBJ2-5
CASSLDEETQYF
TGTGCCAGCAGTCTCGACGAGGAGACCCAGTACTTC
>.|.|TRBV19|TRBJ2-3
CASVQRDTQYF
TGTGCCAGTGTCCAGCGGGATACGCAGTATTTT
>.|few|TRBV30|TRBJ1-5
CAWRSTGVTNQPQHF
TGTGCCTGGAGGTCGACAGGTGTGACAAATCAGCCCCAGCATTTT
>TRBD1|.|TRBV18|TRBJ1-2
CASSPRGQNYGYTF
TGTGCCAGCTCACCACGGGGACAGAACTATGGCTACACCTTC
>.|.|TRBV7-9|TRBJ2-1
CASSPLGNLDEQFF
TGTGCCAGCAGCCCCTTAGGAAACTTGGATGAGCAGTTCTTC
>.|.|TRBV5-1|TRBJ1-6
CASSFDRGNSPLHF
TGCGCCAGCAGCTTCGACAGAGGTAATTCACCCCTCCACTTT
>.|.|TRBV6-6|TRBJ1-6
CATGAGHNSPLHF
TGTGCCACGGGGGCAGGCCATAATTCACCCCTCCACTTT
>.|few|TRBV4-2|TRBJ2-1
CASSQEGGRNEQFF
TGTGCCAGCAGCCAAGAAGGGGGAAGGAATGAGCAGTTCTTC
>.|.|TRBV9|TRBJ1-3
CASTRSGNTIYF
TGTGCCAGTACACGCTCTGGAAACACCATATATTTT
>.|.|TRBV11-3|TRBJ2-5
CASSLGPEVGETQYF
TGTGCCAGCAGCTTAGGTCCCGAGGTGGGAGAGACCCAGTACTTC
>.|.|TRBV6-1|TRBJ1-5
CARSNQPQHF
TGTGCCAGGTCAAATCAGCCCCAGCATTTT
>.|.|TRBV27|TRBJ2-7
CASYSPYEQYF
TGTGCCAGTTACAGCCCCTACGAGCAGTACTTC
>TRBD1|.|TRBV4-3|TRBJ2-2
CASSQGTGGRDTGELFF
TGCGCCAGCAGCCAAGGGACAGGGGGGAGAGACACCGGGGAGCTGTTTTTT
>.|.|TRBV6-8|TRBJ2-7
CASSTPPGYYEQYF
TGTGCCAGCAGTACTCCCCCGGGGTACTACGAGCAGTACTTC
>.|.|TRBV6-1|TRBJ2-1
CASSEPRIISHNEQFF
TGTGCCAGCAGTGAACCCCGGATTATCAGTCACAATGAGCAGTTCTTC
>TRBD1|.|TRBV7-2|TRBJ2-7
CASGGRDRGREQYF
TGTGCCAGCGGGGGCCGGGACAGGGGTAGGGAGCAGTACTTC
>.|.|TRBV7-2|TRBJ2-2
CASSLVRGVYTGELFF
TGTGCCAGCAGCTTAGTAAGGGGCGTGTACACCGGGGAGCTGTTTTTT
>.|.|TRBV29-1|TRBJ2-1
CSVITRSDEQFF
TGCAGCGTTATCACCCGGTCGGATGAGCAGTTCTTC
>.|few|TRBV4-2|TRBJ1-4
CASSPSRENGKLFF
TGTGCCAGCAGCCCCTCCCGAGAAAACGGGAAACTGTTTTTT
>TRBD1|.|TRBV20-1|TRBJ2-1
CSADRGNEQFF
TGCAGTGCGGACAGGGGGAATGAGCAGTTCTTC
>TRBD2|.|TRBV2|TRBJ2-5
CASSEAGRGWRGGLGETQYF
TGTGCCAGCAGTGAAGCAGGGAGAGGGTGGCGGGGGGGCCTAGGCGAGACCCAGTACTTC
>TRBD2|.|TRBV5-1|TRBJ2-4
CASSLTSGGVAKNIQYF
TGCGCCAGCAGCTTGACTAGCGGGGGGGTAGCCAAAAACATTCAGTACTTC
>TRBD1|.|TRBV7-2|TRBJ1-1
CASRVQGMNTEAFF
TGTGCCAGCAGAGTACAGGGGATGAACACTGAAGCTTTCTTT
>.|.|TRBV4-3|TRBJ2-3
CASSQDIQRGTDTQYF
TGCGCCAGCAGCCAAGATATACAGCGGGGCACAGATACGCAGTATTTT
>TRBD1|.|TRBV6-5|TRBJ1-2
CASSLLGTGGNGYTF
TGTGCCAGCAGTCTTCTCGGGACAGGGGGCAATGGCTACACCTTC
>.|.|TRBV5-4|TRBJ1-1
CASSWGGENTEAFF
TGTGCCAGCAGCTGGGGGGGGGAGAACACTGAAGCTTTCTTT
>TRBD1|.|TRBV4-2|TRBJ1-4
CASSQETGSKKLFF
TGTGCCAGCAGCCAAGAGACAGGGAGCAAAAAACTGTTTTTT
>TRBD1|.|TRBV5-5|TRBJ1-2
CASSRDRANYGYTF
TGTGCCAGCAGCCGGGACAGAGCTAACTATGGCTACACCTTC
>TRBD1|.|TRBV19|TRBJ2-2
CATGQGEWTGELFF
TGTGCCACTGGACAGGGGGAATGGACCGGGGAGCTGTTTTTT
>.|.|TRBV5-4|TRBJ1-1
CASSADSNTEAFF
TGTGCCAGCAGCGCCGACTCGAACACTGAAGCTTTCTTT
>.|.|TRBV5-6|TRBJ1-2
CASGIIGSHPGYTF
TGTGCCAGCGGAATTATCGGGAGTCACCCTGGCTACACCTTC
>.|.|TRBV29-1|TRBJ2-3
CSAEGGSGYFTQYF
TGCAGCGCCGAGGGGGGGTCGGGGTACTTTACGCAGTATTTT
>.|.|TRBV7-6|TRBJ1-4
CASSGPGFGLFF
TGTGCCAGCAGCGGCCCAGGATTTGGGCTGTTTTTT
>TRBD1|.|TRBV19|TRBJ1-2
CASLLQGSSNYGYTF
TGTGCCAGTCTCCTACAGGGGTCCTCTAACTATGGCTACACCTTC
>.|few|TRBV5-5|TRBJ1-5
CASSQTLTGTHQPQHF
TGTGCCAGCAGCCAAACCCTGACAGGTACCCATCAGCCCCAGCATTTT